Listed below are T cell receptor beta chains from one sample, sequenced in a study of beta chain features in type 1 diabetes. The assay was immunoSEQ multiplex PCR, and TCRdb's table has in-frame clones only and misses some. Altogether more than 150,000 clones are present, 9% to 10% being singletons, with the ten largest covering 0.7%. The sample consisted of central memory CD4+ T cells from blood. The receptor source for this set is a woman younger than 45 with type 1 diabetes. Both conserved end residues are part of each CDR3. The D gene is left open where the match is weak. Clone size is given for some rows only: seen once, a few or many times, or a class if the clone is expanded.

TRBV19	-	TRBD2	TRBJ2-1	16	TGTGCCAGTAGGCCCCGGACTAGCGGAAATAGGCATGAGCAGTTCTTC	CASRPRTSGNRHEQFF
TRBV30	-	-	TRBJ2-2	16	TGTGCCTGGAGTTCGGGCGCGGGCGCGAACACCGGGGAGCTGTTTTTT	CAWSSGAGANTGELFF
TRBV4-2	few	-	TRBJ2-1	14	TGTGCCAGCAGCCAAGAGACGGGATACAATGAGCAGTTCTTC	CASSQETGYNEQFF
TRBV15	-	TRBD2	TRBJ2-1	17	TGTGCCACCAGCAGCCCGGGACTAGCGACTCCCTACAATGAGCAGTTCTTC	CATSSPGLATPYNEQFF
TRBV28	few	-	TRBJ2-6	15	TGTGCCAGCAGGACCAGGTTTTTGGGGGCCAACGTCCTGACTTTC	CASRTRFLGANVLTF
TRBV5-1	few	TRBD1	TRBJ1-4	17	TGCGCCAGCAGCCGGGGACAGGGGATTGCAACTAATGAAAAACTGTTTTTT	CASSRGQGIATNEKLFF
TRBV7-3	-	TRBD1	TRBJ2-3	16	TGTGCCAGCAGCTCATCGACAGGGTCACTCGCAGATACGCAGTATTTT	CASSSSTGSLADTQYF
TRBV19	-	TRBD2	TRBJ2-7	15	TGTGCCAGTAGTATTCGGACTAGCGGGAGTAACGAGCAGTACTTC	CASSIRTSGSNEQYF
TRBV15	few	TRBD1	TRBJ1-5	14	TGTGCCAGCGGGACAGTCGAGAGCAATCAGCCCCAGCATTTT	CASGTVESNQPQHF
TRBV18	-	-	TRBJ2-5	13	TGTGCCAGCTCACCACCGACACGGGAGACCCAGTACTTC	CASSPPTRETQYF
TRBV2	many	-	TRBJ2-5	15	TGTGCCAGCAATACAGGGTTGGGAAGAAGAGAGACCCAGTACTTC	CASNTGLGRRETQYF
TRBV29-1	-	-	TRBJ2-7	15	TGCAGCGTGAAGCAAAGAGACAGCCCTACGATGGAGCAGTACTTC	CSVKQRDSPTMEQYF
TRBV4-2	few	-	TRBJ2-5	14	TGTGCCAGCAGCCAAGGGTCCCAGAAAGAGACCCAGTACTTC	CASSQGSQKETQYF
TRBV6-5	-	-	TRBJ2-5	15	TGTGCCAGCAGACTTGGGGCAGCGCGACGGGAGACCCAGTACTTC	CASRLGAARRETQYF
TRBV14	-	-	TRBJ1-1	14	TGTGCCAGCAGCCAAGATACAGGGAACACTGAAGCTTTCTTT	CASSQDTGNTEAFF
TRBV4-2	few	TRBD2	TRBJ2-5	15	TGTGCCAGCAGCCTGCGACTAGCGGGAGCGGAGACCCAGTACTTC	CASSLRLAGAETQYF
TRBV29-1	few	-	TRBJ2-1	14	TGCAGCACTGCACCCCAGGGATTTGGGAATGAGCAGTTCTTC	CSTAPQGFGNEQFF
TRBV9	few	-	TRBJ1-1	14	TGTGCCAGCAGCGGCGATACGGGGGGCACTGAAGCTTTCTTT	CASSGDTGGTEAFF
TRBV6-6	few	-	TRBJ2-5	12	TGTGCCACCTGGGGCAGCCAAGAGACCCAGTACTTC	CATWGSQETQYF
TRBV7-2	-	TRBD2	TRBJ2-7	15	TGTGCCAGCAGCCCTCTTAGCGGGAGCTCCTACGAGCAGTACTTC	CASSPLSGSSYEQYF
TRBV2	few	TRBD1	TRBJ1-2	15	TGTGCCAGCAGCTTAGGCTGGGACAGGGCGAGTGGCTACACCTTC	CASSLGWDRASGYTF
TRBV7-2	few	TRBD2	TRBJ2-1	16	TGTGCCAGCAGCTGGACTAGCGGGAGAGGGGGGGGTGAGCAGTTCTTC	CASSWTSGRGGGEQFF
TRBV18	many	TRBD1	TRBJ1-5	15	TGTGCCAGCTCGCCGGGACAGGGGCTGAATCAGCCCCAGCATTTT	CASSPGQGLNQPQHF
TRBV27	-	-	TRBJ2-1	13	TGTGCCAGCAGTTTAAGGGGTAGCAATGAGCAGTTCTTC	CASSLRGSNEQFF
TRBV7-2	-	-	TRBJ2-7	14	TGTGCCAGCAGCTTAGTTACAGGAACCTACGAGCAGTACTTC	CASSLVTGTYEQYF
TRBV10-2	-	TRBD2	TRBJ2-1	12	TGCGCCAGCAGTGAACTAGCGCATGAGCAGTTCTTC	CASSELAHEQFF
TRBV10-3	-	TRBD2	TRBJ2-5	14	TGTGCCATCAGTGACCTAGCGGGAGATGAGACCCAGTACTTC	CAISDLAGDETQYF
TRBV6-5	-	TRBD2	TRBJ2-1	14	TGTGCCAGCAGTCAACCACTAGCGGGCACTGAGCAGTTCTTC	CASSQPLAGTEQFF
TRBV7-8	-	TRBD1	TRBJ2-2	15	TGTGCCACCAAACAGGGGGCGCAGTTTACCGGGGAGCTGTTTTTT	CATKQGAQFTGELFF
TRBV2	-	TRBD1	TRBJ1-3	15	TGTGCCAGCAAACCGGGACAGAGCTCTGGAAACACCATATATTTT	CASKPGQSSGNTIYF
TRBV5-1	once	-	TRBJ2-3	15	TGCGCCAGCAGCCGGGGTCAAAGCGATACAGATACGCAGTATTTT	CASSRGQSDTDTQYF
TRBV7-8	-	TRBD2	TRBJ2-7	14	TGTGCCAGCAGCCAACGGACTAGCGTTGACGAGCAGTACTTC	CASSQRTSVDEQYF
TRBV7-7	few	TRBD1	TRBJ2-5	15	TGTGCTAGCAGCTTAGGGGGACAGGGATTGGAGACCCAGTACTTC	CASSLGGQGLETQYF
TRBV29-1	-	TRBD1	TRBJ1-1	13	TGCAGCGCTGACAGACAGGGTCGCACTGAAGCTTTCTTT	CSADRQGRTEAFF
TRBV6-5	-	TRBD1	TRBJ1-2	13	TGTGCCAGCAGTAGACAGGGGGTTTTTGGCTACACCTTC	CASSRQGVFGYTF
TRBV28	-	TRBD1	TRBJ2-5	13	TGTGCCAGCAGTACAGGGGGTGGAGAGACCCAGTACTTC	CASSTGGGETQYF
TRBV18	-	-	TRBJ2-1	13	TGTGCCAGCTCACTGTCGGGCTACAATGAGCAGTTCTTC	CASSLSGYNEQFF
TRBV5-1	few	TRBD1	TRBJ2-1	15	TGCGCCAGCAGCTTGGTGGGACAGGCCTACAATGAGCAGTTCTTC	CASSLVGQAYNEQFF
TRBV11-2	few	TRBD1	TRBJ1-1	15	TGTGCCAGCAGCTTAGAGACAGGGCCGGGAACTGAAGCTTTCTTT	CASSLETGPGTEAFF
TRBV6-6	-	TRBD2	TRBJ2-7	14	TGTGCCAGCAGTTACCCGGCTAGCGGCTACGAGCAGTACTTC	CASSYPASGYEQYF
TRBV5-1	few	TRBD1	TRBJ2-3	14	TGCGCCAGCAGCTTCGGACAGGGCCGGGATACGCAGTATTTT	CASSFGQGRDTQYF
TRBV15	-	TRBD1	TRBJ2-7	15	TGTGCCACCAGCAGAGTAGACAGGGATGCCTACGAGCAGTACTTC	CATSRVDRDAYEQYF
TRBV7-3	few	TRBD2	TRBJ2-5	14	TGTGCCAGCAGCTTGATGGGGAGGGAGGAGACCCAGTACTTC	CASSLMGREETQYF
TRBV30	few	-	TRBJ1-1	11	TGTGCCTGGATAGGGGCGGCTGAAGCTTTCTTT	CAWIGAAEAFF
TRBV19	-	-	TRBJ1-5	14	TGTGCTGCCCGCCCCGGGGGTAGCAATCAGCCCCAGCATTTT	CAARPGGSNQPQHF
TRBV9	-	-	TRBJ2-2	14	TGTGCCAGCAGCGCCCCTAAGAACACCGGGGAGCTGTTTTTT	CASSAPKNTGELFF
TRBV14	-	-	TRBJ2-5	15	TGTGCCAGCAGCCCCGGGACTCATACCGCAGAGACCCAGTACTTC	CASSPGTHTAETQYF
TRBV7-9	few	TRBD1	TRBJ2-1	14	TGTGCCAGCAGCCCCGGGGACAGGGCGTATGAGCAGTTCTTC	CASSPGDRAYEQFF
TRBV6-5	-	-	TRBJ2-7	13	TGTGCCAGCAGGGGCGGGTCATCCTACGAGCAGTACTTC	CASRGGSSYEQYF